Sequencing of this TCR beta chain was carried out in a study of spatial heterogeneity in lung cancer. Each CDR3 protein is one row after TCRdb ran MiXCR on the 5' RACE reads. The profile shows 3,000 to 4,000 distinct CDR3 sequences, 15% to 20% of them singletons. Stated time point: sample taken at primary tumor resection. Untreated early-stage non-small cell lung cancer patients, 55 to 85 in total, were the donors. V shed 6 bases, J shed 6 bases, and the junction held 11 bases outside the gene matches. Germline-derived CDR1 and CDR2 are MDHEN and SYDVKM. CDR3 size: 15 residues. General observations from the study: How many expanded intratumoral alpha and beta TCRs were present tracked the tumor mutation count, which was a count of nonsynonymous mutations.

Note on this clonotype: The target antigen is unknown.

The chain couples TRBV28 to TRBJ2-1, with 7 bases fitting TRBD2. The material sequenced was lung tumor tissue, taken at surgery. This sequence originates from a male donor with early-stage non-small cell lung cancer. Written as DNA, the CDR3 is TGTGCCAGCAGCATGCCGGGACTACTCTTCAATGAGCAGTTCTTC. This sequence encodes CASSMPGLLFNEQFF.